This T cell receptor beta chain was identified in a study of T cells in Graves' hyperthyroidism and ophthalmopathy. Study context: Peripheral blood samples were taken at initial diagnosis, prior to any treatment. Findings of the study overall: Most thyroid clonotypes expanded above 0.001 were also detected in blood.

Recently diagnosed hyperthyroidism of less than 2 months' duration affected patients aged 18 to 65. The study based diagnoses on clinical symptoms, serum thyroxine and TRAb, thyroid ultrasound and orbital computed tomography. Comments on this clonotype: The target antigen is unknown. Given a much more abundant clone one base away, this may be a read error.

RNA transcripts provided the source from which TCR beta CDR3 regions were amplified. Carried out on the TCR CDR3, a first-round RT-PCR used the HTBI primer set. One entry per CDR3 protein results from TCRdb running MiXCR on the multiplex PCR reads. The table lists a few hundred thousand distinct CDR3 sequences, 14% to 15% of them singletons. Germline V lookup: CDR1 SGHAT, CDR2 FQNNGV. V lost 5 bases, J lost 6 bases, and 12 bases stayed unmatched. The CDR3 consists of 18 residues. This TCR came from a young woman with Graves' hyperthyroidism. Sequenced: blood. The chain joins TRBV11-2 to TRBJ2-1; 14 nucleotides agree with TRBD2. This CDR3 reads CASSREGLAGAYSNEQFF. The CDR3 bases are TGTGCCAGCAGCCGAGAGGGACTAGCGGGAGCCTACTCCAATGAGCAGTTCTTC. The whole variable domain, remainder taken from reference TRBV11-2 and TRBJ2-1, is EAGVAQSPRYKIIEKRQSVAFWCNPISGHATLYWYQQILGQGPKLLIQFQNNGVVDDSQLPKDRFSAERLKGVDSTLKIQPAKLEDSAVYLCASSREGLAGAYSNEQFFGPGTRLTVL.